There are a few counts of the clone carrying this TCR beta chain. The length of the CDR3 is 13 residues. Germline-derived CDR1 and CDR2 are MNHEY and SMNVEV (reference sequence). J gave up 4 bases and V 6 bases, and 5 bases lay outside the gene matches. Here immunoSEQ multiplex PCR was the method, and the copy in TCRdb shows in-frame clones only, minus some. The sample holds approximately 150,000 clones, more than 70% seen once. These data come from a study of blood T cell repertoires in COVID-19. Across the whole study: COVID-19 samples collected from the United States, Italy and Spain covered acute and convalescent phases.

The rearrangement uses TRBV27 and TRBJ1-2; TRBD1 matches 7 bases. Sequenced material: peripheral blood. The TCR sequence derives from a human donor in a cohort sampled during active COVID-19. The CDR3 loop reads CASRSDRAYGYTF. The CDR3 DNA reads TGTGCCAGCAGATCCGACAGGGCCTATGGCTACACCTTC.